The rows below give T cell receptor beta chains drawn from one sample of a study of blood T cell repertoires in COVID-19. Generated by immunoSEQ multiplex PCR, the TCRdb table keeps only in-frame clones and is missing some. Of 350,000 to 450,000 clones in the sample, more than 85% were seen once. Sequencing input: PBMCs or T cells enriched from blood (not recorded which). Receptors were obtained from a woman in her 40s who had been exposed to COVID-19. Both conserved end residues are part of each CDR3. D genes are given only for firm matches. Some rows mark clone size as missing; the rest say once, few, many or name a class of expanded clone.

d_call,j_call,v_call,clone_size,cdr3_aa,cdr3_nt
TRBD1,TRBJ2-6,TRBV29-1,NA,CSVEVRDRGSSGANVLTF,TGCAGCGTTGAAGTTCGTGACAGGGGGAGCTCTGGGGCCAACGTCCTGACTTTC
NA,TRBJ2-5,TRBV27,NA,CASSPRGGGETQYF,TGTGCCAGCAGTCCCCGGGGAGGAGGAGAGACCCAGTACTTC
NA,TRBJ1-5,TRBV12-1,NA,CASSLWDRSVHQPQHF,TGTGCCAGCAGCTTATGGGACAGGTCGGTCCATCAGCCCCAGCATTTT
NA,TRBJ2-4,TRBV19,NA,CASSSQGSPWNIQYF,TGTGCCAGTAGTTCCCAGGGGTCGCCCTGGAACATTCAGTACTTC
TRBD1,TRBJ2-2,TRBV25-1,NA,CASRGQGSPGELFF,TGTGCCAGCAGAGGACAGGGATCCCCCGGGGAGCTGTTTTTT
TRBD2,TRBJ2-3,TRBV6-4,NA,CASSGLAGSTDTQYF,TGTGCCAGCAGTGGTTTAGCGGGGAGCACAGATACGCAGTATTTT
NA,TRBJ1-1,TRBV5-1,NA,CASSLQRGRNTEAFF,TGCGCCAGCAGCTTGCAGCGGGGTCGTAACACTGAAGCTTTCTTT
NA,TRBJ2-7,TRBV6-2/TRBV6-3,NA,CASSYSSGQAYEQYF,TGTGCCAGCAGTTACTCATCGGGACAAGCCTACGAGCAGTACTTC
NA,TRBJ1-6,TRBV12-3/TRBV12-4,NA,CASSRQVNSPLHF,TGTGCCAGCAGTCGCCAGGTTAATTCACCCCTCCACTTT
NA,TRBJ1-1,TRBV29-1,NA,CSVDPGNTEAFF,TGCAGCGTTGATCCGGGGAACACTGAAGCTTTCTTT
NA,TRBJ2-7,TRBV7-9,NA,CASSSPDRGPVGTYEQYF,TGTGCCAGCAGCTCCCCGGACAGAGGGCCAGTAGGAACCTACGAGCAGTACTTC
TRBD1,TRBJ1-1,TRBV10-3,NA,CAIDRGEGTEAFF,TGTGCCATCGACAGGGGCGAGGGCACTGAAGCTTTCTTT
NA,TRBJ1-2,TRBV6-1,NA,CASSDYQGDGYTF,TGTGCCAGCAGTGATTACCAGGGTGATGGCTACACCTTC
NA,TRBJ1-2,TRBV7-3,once,CASSLGAGNYGYTF,TGTGCCAGCAGCTTAGGGGCAGGGAACTATGGCTACACCTTC
NA,TRBJ2-1,TRBV9,NA,CASSTTGSNYNEQFF,TGTGCCAGCAGCACTACAGGGTCCAACTACAATGAGCAGTTCTTC
TRBD1,TRBJ1-1,TRBV13,NA,CASSSTGTGGGDTEAFF,TGTGCCAGCAGCTCCACCGGGACAGGTGGGGGAGACACTGAAGCTTTCTTT
TRBD1,TRBJ2-7,TRBV20-1,NA,CSASDRAYEQYF,TGCAGTGCTAGTGACAGGGCCTACGAGCAGTACTTC
NA,TRBJ1-5,TRBV7-3,NA,CASSSTDGQDNQPQHF,TGTGCCAGCAGCTCGACAGACGGGCAGGACAATCAGCCCCAGCATTTT
TRBD2,TRBJ2-1,TRBV6-4,NA,CASSDGGVPYNEQFF,TGTGCCAGCAGTGACGGGGGGGTCCCCTACAATGAGCAGTTCTTC
TRBD2,TRBJ2-3,TRBV28,NA,CASSSTSGRAITTDTQYF,TGTGCCAGCAGCTCGACTAGCGGGAGGGCCATTACCACAGATACGCAGTATTTT
NA,TRBJ1-4,TRBV15,NA,CATSRERGRLEKLFF,TGTGCCACCAGCAGAGAGCGGGGGCGGCTTGAAAAACTGTTTTTT
TRBD2,TRBJ2-1,TRBV24-1,NA,CATSGASGSSEQFF,TGTGCCACCAGTGGGGCTAGCGGGAGTTCTGAGCAGTTCTTC
NA,TRBJ2-7,TRBV4-1,NA,CASSQDPLSYEQYF,TGCGCCAGCAGCCAAGACCCCTTGTCCTACGAGCAGTACTTC